This T cell receptor beta chain was sequenced in a study of blood T cell repertoires in COVID-19. Study-wide background: The United States, Italy and Spain were the sources of the acute and convalescent COVID-19 samples.

Only in-frame clones appear in the TCRdb table, and some are missing; sequencing was by immunoSEQ multiplex PCR. The sample gives 300,000 or so clones, roughly 88% of which show up once; 6.9% is in the top ten. The CDR3 is 13 amino acids. V lost 7 bases to trimming and J lost 4 bases, with 11 bases between them. The germline V gene has CDR1 SNHLY and CDR2 FYNNEI. This TCR came from a woman younger than 45 who had recovered from COVID-19. Specimen: peripheral blood. The V and J genes are TRBV2 and TRBJ2-1; maybe TRBD2 (5 bases). Written as DNA, the CDR3 is TGTGCCAGCACGCTAGCTGGGTACAATGAGCAGTTCTTC. Its translation: CASTLAGYNEQFF.